The 24 T cell receptor beta chains below were found in one sample sequenced in a study of cytotoxic CD8 clonotypes in ibrutinib-treated CLL. Assay: immunoSEQ multiplex PCR; the TCRdb copy retains only in-frame clones and omits some. The sample consists of 150,000 to 200,000 clones, approximately 91% of them appearing once. This sample comprised PBMCs, obtained at disease progression, from a patient treated with ibrutinib. The receptors were gathered from a human donor with chronic lymphocytic leukemia.

The V gene is TRBV18, the J gene TRBJ1-1; TRBD1 aligns across 8 bases. Germline V lookup: CDR1 KGHSH, CDR2 LQKENI. With 4 bases clipped from V and 5 bases from J, the junction kept 15 bases outside the gene matches. The CDR3 runs 17 residues. The CDR3 sequence: CASSLRQGSGQGTEAFF. In DNA, the CDR3 is TGTGCCAGCTCACTTAGACAGGGGTCAGGGCAAGGAACTGAAGCTTTCTTT.

The chain is built from TRBV7-9 and TRBJ2-3; 10 positions agree with TRBD1. The CDR3 has 17 residues. The V gene's germline CDR1 is SEHNR and CDR2 FQNEAQ (reference sequence). Losses at the gene ends were 5 bases for V and 3 bases for J; bases not matched to a gene: 11. The CDR3 sequence is CASSNQRQGAWTDTQYF. The CDR3 DNA reads as TGTGCCAGCAGCAACCAGCGACAGGGGGCTTGGACAGATACGCAGTATTTT.

The V call is TRBV14, the J call TRBJ2-7; D remains unclear. The CDR3 is 12 amino acids. CDR1 and CDR2 from the germline V gene are SGHDN and FVKESK. Trimming stripped 1 base from V and 10 bases from J, with 11 bases between. The CDR3 spells CASSQVVAVQYF. The CDR3 bases are TGTGCCAGCAGCCAAGTAGTAGCCGTACAGTACTTC.

The J gene is TRBJ2-1, the V gene TRBV19; 12 bases fit TRBD2. CDR1 is LNHDA and CDR2 is SQIVND in the germline V gene (reference sequence). The CDR3 covers 11 residues. V lost 9 bases, J lost 12 bases, and 3 bases stayed unmatched. The CDR3 loop is CASTGLAGQFF. The CDR3 DNA sequence: TGTGCCAGCACGGGACTAGCGGGGCAGTTCTTC.

The V call is TRBV18, the J call TRBJ1-5, with D tentatively TRBD1 (6 bases). Germline CDR1 and CDR2: KGHSH and LQKENI. Trimming left V 4 bases short and J 3 bases short, with 22 bases between. The CDR3 length is 18 residues. The CDR3, as DNA: TGTGCCAGCTCACTTGTATCCGTCGCCAGGGGACACAATCAGCCCCAGCATTTT. Its translation is CASSLVSVARGHNQPQHF.

The V gene is TRBV28, the J gene TRBJ1-5, with TRBD1 matching 7 bases. Germline CDR1 is MDHEN and CDR2 is SYDVKM. The ends lost 7 bases at V and 5 bases at J; junction bases unmatched: 8. The CDR3 length is 14 residues. CDR3 in DNA: TGTGCCAGCACCCGGGCCAGGGGGGATCAGCCCCAGCATTTT. Protein sequence: CASTRARGDQPQHF.

The chain combines TRBV5-5 with TRBJ1-2; D ambiguous. The CDR3 covers 15 residues. The V end was cut by 1 base, the J end by 0 bases, with 10 bases between. Germline CDR1 is SGHKS and CDR2 is YYEKEE (reference sequence). For the CDR3, the DNA is TGTGCCAGCAGCTTGCGTGCTGAAGCTAACTATGGCTACACCTTC. Translated: CASSLRAEANYGYTF.

The rearrangement joins TRBV28 to TRBJ2-2, with unresolved D. The CDR3 contains 15 residues. Trimming removed 5 bases from V and 6 bases from J, with 16 bases in between. Germline loops: CDR1 MDHEN, CDR2 SYDVKM. The CDR3 DNA sequence: TGTGCCAGCAGTACAATGGGCGCCGGCGCCGGGGAGCTGTTTTTT. This sequence encodes CASSTMGAGAGELFF.

The genes are TRBV19 and TRBJ2-7; 7 bases line up with TRBD1. There are 15 residues in the CDR3. Germline V lookup: CDR1 LNHDA, CDR2 SQIVND (reference sequence). V gave up 5 bases and J gave up 5 bases; unmatched junction bases: 12. The DNA for the CDR3 is TGTGCCAGTAGTGACCTCGAAGGACAGGTCAACGAGCAGTACTTC. It yields the protein CASSDLEGQVNEQYF.

This clone has only one observation. The chain employs TRBV7-2 and TRBJ2-5; 10 bases align to TRBD1. From germline, CDR1 is SGHTA and CDR2 FQGNSA. After removal of 5 bases from V and 3 bases from J, the junction contained 12 bases not matched to a gene. CDR3 length equals 17 residues. The CDR3 region is CASSPAAGTGEKETQYF. The CDR3 DNA reads as TGTGCCAGCAGCCCTGCCGCCGGGACAGGGGAAAAAGAGACCCAGTACTTC.

CDR3 in DNA: TGTGCCAGCAGCTCCGGACAGTTTAATGAAAAACTGTTTTTT. Protein product: CASSSGQFNEKLFF. The gene calls are TRBV11-2 and TRBJ1-4; TRBD1 is a possible D gene (6 bases). The CDR3 extends over 14 amino acids. Per germline, CDR1 SGHAT and CDR2 FQNNGV. The V end was cut by 4 bases, the J end by 4 bases, with 10 bases between.

The gene calls are TRBV28 and TRBJ1-5, with D unclear. The V end lost 2 bases, the J end lost 3 bases, and 14 bases lay between the germline ends. The CDR3 contains 16 residues. Germline V CDR1 and CDR2: MDHEN, SYDVKM. Written as DNA, the CDR3 is TGTGCCAGCAGTTTACTTGTGGAGGGCTTCAATCAGCCCCAGCATTTT. Protein product: CASSLLVEGFNQPQHF. Complete variable domain (other parts from reference TRBV28 and TRBJ1-5): DVKVTQSSRYLVKRTGEKVFLECVQDMDHENMFWYRQDPGLGLRLIYFSYDVKMKEKGDIPEGYSVSREKKERFSLILESASTNQTSMYLCASSLLVEGFNQPQHFGDGTRLSIL.

The chain employs TRBV5-5 and TRBJ2-7; 8 bases are shared with TRBD2. Trimming at V came to 6 bases and at J to 4 bases, leaving 6 bases not matched to a gene. The germline V gene has CDR1 SGHKS and CDR2 YYEKEE (reference sequence). CDR3 length: 13 amino acids. CDR3 in DNA: TGTGCCAGCACTCGCGGGGGGCGGTACGAGCAGTACTTC. Its translation: CASTRGGRYEQYF.

This chain links TRBV5-1 with TRBJ2-3; 15 nucleotides align to TRBD2. Germline V gives CDR1 SGHRS, CDR2 YFSETQ. CDR3 size: 16 residues. The V segment lost 4 bases and the J segment 4 bases; nucleotides outside the gene matches: 4. CDR3: CASSPGTSGRSDTQYF. The CDR3 nucleotides read TGCGCCAGCAGCCCCGGGACTAGCGGGAGGTCAGATACGCAGTATTTT. Together with reference TRBV5-1 and TRBJ2-3, the CDR3 gives the full variable domain: KAGVTQTPRYLIKTRGQQVTLSCSPISGHRSVSWYQQTPGQGLQFLFEYFSETQRNKGNFPGRFSGRQFSNSRSEMNVSTLELGDSALYLCASSPGTSGRSDTQYFGPGTRLTVL.

J is TRBJ2-7 and V is TRBV28; TRBD1 matches at 8 bases. Germline V CDR1 and CDR2: MDHEN, SYDVKM. Trimming took 10 bases from V and 3 from J; bases not matched to a gene: 17. The CDR3 covers 16 residues. CDR3: CATQTQPTGVGYEQYF. The CDR3 DNA sequence: TGTGCCACTCAAACCCAGCCGACAGGGGTTGGCTACGAGCAGTACTTC.

The chain links TRBV9 to TRBJ2-3; no clear D. The CDR3 runs 16 residues. V dropped 2 bases and J dropped 0 bases, with 13 bases sitting between them. CDR1 and CDR2 from the germline V gene are SGDLS and YYNGEE. CDR3: CASSVSSGMSTDTQYF. The CDR3 DNA reads as TGTGCCAGCAGCGTGTCTTCGGGCATGAGCACAGATACGCAGTATTTT.

This clone was detected only once. V usage is TRBV2 and J usage is TRBJ2-1; 10 bases line up with TRBD2. With 1 base clipped from V and 9 bases from J, the junction kept 6 bases outside the gene matches. The germline gives CDR1 SNHLY, CDR2 FYNNEI. The CDR3 is 15 residues long. The CDR3 DNA reads as TGTGCCAGCAGTGAAGAGGGACTAGCGACGAGTGAGCAGTTCTTC. The encoded protein is CASSEEGLATSEQFF.

The rearrangement joins TRBV7-9 to TRBJ1-4; TRBD1 matches at 9 bases. Germline-derived CDR1 and CDR2 are SEHNR and FQNEAQ (reference sequence). V lost 5 bases and J lost 8; bases outside the gene matches: 6. This CDR3 has 14 amino acids. Here the CDR3 reads CASSITGGGEKLFF. In DNA form, the CDR3 reads TGTGCCAGCAGCATTACAGGGGGCGGGGAAAAACTGTTTTTT.

Details on this clone: Distinct nucleotide sequences in the sample also encode this CDR3. This chain uses TRBV4-1 with TRBJ2-7; 12 positions match TRBD2. The CDR3 totals 15 residues. Germline assignment: CDR1 MGHRA and CDR2 YSYEKL. Trimming at V came to 1 base and at J to 7 bases, leaving 5 bases not matched to a gene. Written as DNA, the CDR3 is TGCGCCAGCAGCCAAGTCAGCCTAGCGGGAGGGGAGCAGTACTTC. Protein product: CASSQVSLAGGEQYF.

This chain links TRBV28 with TRBJ1-2, with 7 bases aligning to TRBD1. The CDR3 runs 14 residues. Germline CDR1 is MDHEN and CDR2 is SYDVKM. V lost 6 bases to trimming and J lost 6 bases; unmatched junction nucleotides: 10. The CDR3 DNA reads as TGTGCCAGCAGATTGCAGGGGGTGAAGGATGGCTACACCTTC. Its protein is CASRLQGVKDGYTF.

This clone came up once. This sequence joins TRBV5-4 and TRBJ1-2; no definite D call. This CDR3 spans 16 amino acids. Germline lookup yields CDR1 SGHNT and CDR2 YYREEE (reference sequence). V gave up 4 bases and J gave up 1 base, with 17 bases separating them. This chain's CDR3 is CASSGQTGKYNYGYTF. The CDR3 DNA reads TGTGCCAGCAGCGGCCAGACGGGGAAATATAACTATGGCTACACCTTC.

The chain has TRBV28 and TRBJ1-1; D is ambiguous. V gave up 8 bases and J gave up 0 bases, with 13 bases separating them. CDR3 length: 14 amino acids. Germline V lookup: CDR1 MDHEN, CDR2 SYDVKM. CDR3 sequence reads: CASPPPWLNTEAFF. The CDR3 nucleotides read TGTGCCAGCCCCCCGCCATGGTTGAACACTGAAGCTTTCTTT. Filled out from reference TRBV28 and TRBJ1-1, the complete variable domain reads DVKVTQSSRYLVKRTGEKVFLECVQDMDHENMFWYRQDPGLGLRLIYFSYDVKMKEKGDIPEGYSVSREKKERFSLILESASTNQTSMYLCASPPPWLNTEAFFGQGTRLTVV.

The genes are TRBV4-1 and TRBJ2-7; tentatively, D is TRBD2 (5 bases). The CDR3 is made up of 15 amino acids. V lost 4 bases, J lost 6 bases, and 19 bases lay in between. In germline, CDR1 is MGHRA, CDR2 YSYEKL. CDR3: CASSRARDYSAEQYF. The CDR3, as DNA: TGCGCCAGCAGCCGTGCCCGCGACTACTCCGCCGAGCAGTACTTC.

This chain joins TRBV19 and TRBJ2-1; D unclear. Germline CDR1 is LNHDA and CDR2 is SQIVND (reference sequence). V lost 4 bases to trimming and J lost 6 bases, with 16 bases between them. The CDR3 spans 15 residues. This chain's CDR3 is CASSSGYRVGNEQFF. The DNA for the CDR3 is TGTGCCAGTAGTAGTGGGTACCGAGTTGGCAATGAGCAGTTCTTC.